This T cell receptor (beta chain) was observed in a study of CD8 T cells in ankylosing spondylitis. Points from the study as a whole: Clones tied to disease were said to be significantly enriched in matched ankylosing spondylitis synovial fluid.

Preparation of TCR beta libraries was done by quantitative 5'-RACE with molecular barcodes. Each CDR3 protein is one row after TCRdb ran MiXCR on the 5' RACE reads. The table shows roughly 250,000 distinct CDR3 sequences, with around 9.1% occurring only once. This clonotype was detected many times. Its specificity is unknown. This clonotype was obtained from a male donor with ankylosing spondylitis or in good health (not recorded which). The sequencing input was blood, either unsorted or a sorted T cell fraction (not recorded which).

The CDR3 DNA reads TGTGCCAGCAGCTTGAGGGCAGGGGGCACAGATACGCAGTATTTT. This encodes CASSLRAGGTDTQYF. The rearrangement joins TRBV5-8 to TRBJ2-3; possibly TRBD1 for D (6 bases). The V and J ends lost 1 base and 1 base respectively, with 10 bases between them. This CDR3 is 15 amino acids long. Germline V gene data show CDR1 as SGHTS and CDR2 as YDEGEE. Full variable domain (remainder filled in from reference TRBV5-8 and TRBJ2-3): EAGVTQSPTHLIKTRGQQATLRCSPISGHTSVYWYQQALGLGLQFLLWYDEGEERNRGNFPPRFSGRQFPNYSSELNVNALELEDSALYLCASSLRAGGTDTQYFGPGTRLTVL.